A selection of T cell receptor beta chains follows, all from one sample in a study of early T cells in non-severe SARS-CoV-2 infection. TCRdb analysed the 5' RACE reads with MiXCR anew, one entry per CDR3 protein. The sample lists around 44,000 distinct CDR3 sequences; approximately 9.4% were seen once. The sequenced sample was whole blood. The receptors derive from an adult who was a healthcare worker with PCR-confirmed SARS-CoV-2 infection or an uninfected control (not recorded which). The CDR3 runs from the conserved cysteine through the conserved F or W. The D gene is left open where the match is weak. A clone size is listed for some rows: how often the clone was seen (once, few, many), or a class if it is expanded.

CDR3nt,CDR3aa,d_gene,j_gene,v_gene,abundance
TGTGCCTGGAGAGTGGACGGGAGGGTCAGAGATACGCAGTATTTT,CAWRVDGRVRDTQYF,TRBD2,TRBJ2-3,TRBV30,few
TGTGCCAGCAGAACAGGGACGACGAACACCGGGGAGCTGTTTTTT,CASRTGTTNTGELFF,NA,TRBJ2-2,TRBV19,many
TGTGCCAGCAACCTACTCGGGCCCACTGAAGCTTTCTTT,CASNLLGPTEAFF,NA,TRBJ1-1,TRBV6-6,few
TGTGCCAGCAGCCTGTCCGGGACGGAAAACATTCAGTACTTC,CASSLSGTENIQYF,NA,TRBJ2-4,TRBV28,many
TGTGCCAGCTCACACCGAGGGCCCTACGAGCAGTACTTC,CASSHRGPYEQYF,NA,TRBJ2-7,TRBV7-6,many
TGTGCCAGCAGTGAATTAGCTGGACAGCCCCAGCATTTT,CASSELAGQPQHF,NA,TRBJ1-5,TRBV25-1,many
TGCAGTGCTAGAGGCAGAGATAGGACTCACTATAACACCGGGGAGCTGTTTTTT,CSARGRDRTHYNTGELFF,NA,TRBJ2-2,TRBV20-1,few
TGTGCCAGCAGCGTAGAAGACAGATATTCACCCCTCCACTTT,CASSVEDRYSPLHF,NA,TRBJ1-6,TRBV9,NA
TGTGCCAGCAGTCCCCGGACTGGATACAATGAGCAGTTCTTC,CASSPRTGYNEQFF,NA,TRBJ2-1,TRBV12-3/TRBV12-4,many
TGCGCCAGCAGAGGCGGAGGGACTAGCACAGATACGCAGTATTTT,CASRGGGTSTDTQYF,NA,TRBJ2-3,TRBV5-1,few
TGCGCCAGCAGCTTGGGGACAGGGAGCCAAAATACGCAGTATTTT,CASSLGTGSQNTQYF,TRBD1,TRBJ2-3,TRBV5-1,many
TGCGCCAGCAGCCCCCGCACTCAGAACACTGAAGCTTTCTTT,CASSPRTQNTEAFF,NA,TRBJ1-1,TRBV5-1,few
TGTGCCAGCAGCGGGGGACTAGCCGGAGAGGGCACAGATACGCAGTATTTT,CASSGGLAGEGTDTQYF,TRBD2,TRBJ2-3,TRBV9,few
TGTGCCAGCAGCCGCCAGGGACAGAGGTACTACGAGCAGTACTTC,CASSRQGQRYYEQYF,TRBD1,TRBJ2-7,TRBV5-5,few
TGCAGCGGGGCACTAGCGGGAGCGGTAGAGACCCAGTACTTC,CSGALAGAVETQYF,TRBD2,TRBJ2-5,TRBV29-1,few
TGTGCCAGCAGCTTAGCAGCTAGCGGCAACAATGAGCAGTTCTTC,CASSLAASGNNEQFF,TRBD2,TRBJ2-1,TRBV7-2,many
TGCAGCGTTACGCCTGGACAGGGGAAAACCTACGAGCAGTACTTC,CSVTPGQGKTYEQYF,TRBD1,TRBJ2-7,TRBV29-1,many
TGTGCCAGCAGTTTATTTGGTCAGCCCCAGCATTTT,CASSLFGQPQHF,NA,TRBJ1-5,TRBV28,many
TGCAGCGTTGAAGGAAGGGAGGGGATAGATACGCAGTATTTT,CSVEGREGIDTQYF,TRBD2,TRBJ2-3,TRBV29-1,many
TGTGCCAGCAGTGAATTTGGGAGGGCTGGAAACACCATATATTTT,CASSEFGRAGNTIYF,NA,TRBJ1-3,TRBV25-1,many
TGCGCCAGCAGCTTGGGCTACACCGGGGAGCTGTTTTTT,CASSLGYTGELFF,NA,TRBJ2-2,TRBV5-1,many
TGCAGCGTTGAGGGGCGGACGGGGGAGCTGTTTTTT,CSVEGRTGELFF,NA,TRBJ2-2,TRBV29-1,NA
TGCGCCAGCAGCTTGGAGGGCGGGCAAGAGACCCAGTACTTC,CASSLEGGQETQYF,NA,TRBJ2-5,TRBV5-1,many
TGTGCCACCTTACAGGGACCCAACACAGATACGCAGTATTTT,CATLQGPNTDTQYF,NA,TRBJ2-3,TRBV28,few
TGTGCCAGCAGCTTAGCTAGTCCGGAGGGCACCGGGGAGCTGTTTTTT,CASSLASPEGTGELFF,NA,TRBJ2-2,TRBV7-6,few
TGTGCCATCAGTGAGGAACTAGCGTCCTACAATGAGCAGTTCTTC,CAISEELASYNEQFF,TRBD2,TRBJ2-1,TRBV10-3,NA
TGTGTCAGCAGCCGGTATGAGCAGCGGAACTACGAGCAGTACTTC,CVSSRYEQRNYEQYF,NA,TRBJ2-7,TRBV7-9,NA
TGTGCCAGCAGTCAAAGTTCTGCTGGGGCCAACGTCCTGACTTTC,CASSQSSAGANVLTF,NA,TRBJ2-6,TRBV6-5,many